This TCR beta chain was obtained from a study of cytomegalovirus exposure and HLA in healthy donors. It was with 60 Vbeta and 13 Jbeta primers that the PCR ran. The data were produced by immunoSEQ multiplex PCR, yet TCRdb's version contains in-frame clones alone and is incomplete. The sample consists of roughly 170,000 clones, roughly four fifths of them appearing once. V was clipped by 3 bases and J by 2 bases; unmatched bases: 3. Germline CDR1 and CDR2: SGHTA and FQGTGA. This CDR3 spans 16 amino acids. Comments on this clone: Antigen unknown.

Study observations and caveats: Earlier results showed most TCR beta V segments being productive about 87% or about 30% of the time. A later analysis, which compared TCR beta chains of equal frequency, found the HLA-associated ones more clonally expanded. Exclusion applied to some V segments, including TRBV6-2 and TRBV6-3, as they were indistinguishable.

Sequencing input: PBMCs. The chain couples TRBV7-3 to TRBJ2-3, with 12 bases that match TRBD2. This sequence was found in a female donor in good health and CMV-seronegative. CDR3 nucleotides: TGTGCCAGCAGCTTTGGACTAGCGGGGCTCACAGATACGCAGTATTTT. Protein: CASSFGLAGLTDTQYF.